This T cell receptor (beta chain) was sequenced during a study of cytomegalovirus exposure and HLA in healthy donors. Overall study: Earlier work reported 95 million to 130 million unique TCR beta sequences from about 170 million T cells. Roughly 85 million unique TCRs from HLA-typed donors made up an early data release.

Study conclusions and caveats: Association of a missense DCLRE1C variant with TCR beta V- and J-gene trimming was reported in a later analysis.

Germline V CDR1 and CDR2: MNHEY, SVGAGI. CDR3 length: 13 amino acids. The PCR employed 60 Vbeta primers together with 13 Jbeta primers. In the original processing: In a later analysis, of some 80 million unique beta chains, roughly 9.9 million appeared in at least two donors. The protocol was immunoSEQ multiplex PCR, while the TCRdb copy is restricted to in-frame clones and leaves out a portion. V and J calls and clone size are copied from that table; D and trimming were computed from the DNA. The table has 150,000 or so clones, roughly 70% seen once; the top ten hold about 9.4%. This clone has more than one count but fewer than ten. Its antigen is unidentified. An end of the junction does not agree with germline; a read error may underlie this.

The specimen sequenced was PBMCs. The clonotype comes from a man aged 30-40 years in good health and CMV-seropositive. The rearrangement uses TRBV6-5 and TRBJ1-2; 8 bases line up with TRBD1. CDR3 sequence: CASKFGSGQGTPF. The CDR3 DNA reads as TGTGCCAGCAAATTCGGATCCGGACAGGGAACCCCCTTC.